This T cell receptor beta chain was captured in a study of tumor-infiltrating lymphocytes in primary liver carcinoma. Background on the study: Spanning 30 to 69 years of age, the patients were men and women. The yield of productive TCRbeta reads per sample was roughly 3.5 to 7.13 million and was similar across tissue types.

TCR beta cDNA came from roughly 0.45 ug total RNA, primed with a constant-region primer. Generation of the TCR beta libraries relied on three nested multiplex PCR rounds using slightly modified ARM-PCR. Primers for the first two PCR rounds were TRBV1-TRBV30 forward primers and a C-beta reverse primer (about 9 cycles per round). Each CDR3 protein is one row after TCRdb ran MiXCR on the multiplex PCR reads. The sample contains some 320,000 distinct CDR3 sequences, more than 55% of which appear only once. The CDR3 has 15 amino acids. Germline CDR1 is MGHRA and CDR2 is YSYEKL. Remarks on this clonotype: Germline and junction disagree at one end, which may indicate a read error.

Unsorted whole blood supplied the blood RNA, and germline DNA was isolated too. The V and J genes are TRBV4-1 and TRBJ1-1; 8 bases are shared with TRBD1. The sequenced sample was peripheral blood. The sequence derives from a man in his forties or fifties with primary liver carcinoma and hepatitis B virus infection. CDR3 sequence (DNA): TGCGTCAGCAGCCAACCTTGGACAGGGCAGGGTGGAGCTTTCTTT. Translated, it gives CVSSQPWTGQGGAFF.